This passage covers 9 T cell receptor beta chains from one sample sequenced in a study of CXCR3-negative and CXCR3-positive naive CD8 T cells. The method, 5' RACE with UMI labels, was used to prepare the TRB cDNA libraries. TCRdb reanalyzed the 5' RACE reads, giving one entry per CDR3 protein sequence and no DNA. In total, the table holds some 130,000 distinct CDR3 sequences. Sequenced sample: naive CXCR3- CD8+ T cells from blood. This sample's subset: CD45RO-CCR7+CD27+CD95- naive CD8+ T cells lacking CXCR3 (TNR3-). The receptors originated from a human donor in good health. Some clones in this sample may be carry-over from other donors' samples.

The CDR3: CASSSTGVVGELFF. V usage is TRBV7-3 and J usage is TRBJ2-2; the TCRdb call, TRBD1, lacks DNA for checking. Germline V lookup: CDR1 SGHTA, CDR2 FQGTGA. The CDR3 length is 14 residues.

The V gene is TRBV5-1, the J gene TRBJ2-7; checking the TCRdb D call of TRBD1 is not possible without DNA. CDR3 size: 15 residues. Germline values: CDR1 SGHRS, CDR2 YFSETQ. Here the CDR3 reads CASSFTGTALYEQYF.

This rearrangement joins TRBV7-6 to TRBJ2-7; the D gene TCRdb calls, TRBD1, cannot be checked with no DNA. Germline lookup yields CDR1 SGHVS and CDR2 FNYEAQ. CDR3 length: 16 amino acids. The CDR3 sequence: CASSLASGGLSYEQYF.

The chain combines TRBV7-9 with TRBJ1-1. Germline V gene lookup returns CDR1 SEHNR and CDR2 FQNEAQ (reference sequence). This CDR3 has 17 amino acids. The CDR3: CASSLALSRVGNTEAFF.

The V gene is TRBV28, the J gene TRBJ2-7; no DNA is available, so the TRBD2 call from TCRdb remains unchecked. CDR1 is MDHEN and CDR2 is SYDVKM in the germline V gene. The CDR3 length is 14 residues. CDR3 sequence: CPRGERESSYEQYF. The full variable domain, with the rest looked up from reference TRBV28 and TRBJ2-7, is DVKVTQSSRYLVKRTGEKVFLECVQDMDHENMFWYRQDPGLGLRLIYFSYDVKMKEKGDIPEGYSVSREKKERFSLILESASTNQTSMYLCPRGERESSYEQYFGPGTRLTVT.

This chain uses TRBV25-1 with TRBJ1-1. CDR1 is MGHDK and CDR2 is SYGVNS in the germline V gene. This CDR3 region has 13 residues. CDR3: CASSEGGVTEAFF.

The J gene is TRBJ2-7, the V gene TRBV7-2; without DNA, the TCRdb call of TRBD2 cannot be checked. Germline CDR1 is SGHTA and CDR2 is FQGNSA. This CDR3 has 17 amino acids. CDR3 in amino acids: CASSSPPLAGGPGEQYF.

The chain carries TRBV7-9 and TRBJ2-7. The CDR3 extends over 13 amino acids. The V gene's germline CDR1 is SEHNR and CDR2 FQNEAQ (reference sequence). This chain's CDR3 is CASSLVRGYEQYF.

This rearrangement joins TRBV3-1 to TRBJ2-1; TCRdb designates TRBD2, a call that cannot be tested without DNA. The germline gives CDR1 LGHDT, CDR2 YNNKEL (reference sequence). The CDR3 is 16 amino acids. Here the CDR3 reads CASSQDGAVPINEQFF.